The 27 T cell receptor beta chains below were found in one sample sequenced in a study of T cell responses to AZD1222 COVID-19 vaccine. Clones were sequenced by immunoSEQ multiplex PCR, and TCRdb holds only the in-frame ones, with some missing. The sample lists 80,000 or so clones; about 89% were seen once. This material consisted of peripheral blood, taken on day 0 of MenACWY control vaccination. Receptors originate from an adult in good health.

Only one count was recorded for this clone. The V and J genes are TRBV5-1 and TRBJ2-1, with TRBD2 matching over 7 bases. The CDR3 runs to 17 residues. Losses at the gene ends were 4 bases for V and 6 bases for J; bases not matched to a gene: 16. The germline gives CDR1 SGHRS, CDR2 YFSETQ. The CDR3 nucleotides are TGCGCCAGCAGCGGAAGCGGGGCTGGGTGGGGGGTCAATGAGCAGTTCTTC. Translating gives CASSGSGAGWGVNEQFF.

V and J are TRBV24-1 and TRBJ2-3; no reliable D call. Looked up from germline, CDR1 is KGHDR and CDR2 is SFDVKD. CDR3 length equals 14 residues. Trimming took off 4 bases at V and 1 base at J, with 8 bases between the two ends. CDR3: CATSEASGTDTQYF. The DNA for the CDR3 is TGTGCCACCAGTGAGGCGTCAGGCACAGATACGCAGTATTTT.

The V and J genes are TRBV20-1 and TRBJ2-1; D is undetermined. The germline V and J ends were trimmed by 5 bases and 8 bases, with 10 bases remaining between them. The germline gives CDR1 DFQATT, CDR2 SNEGSKA (reference sequence). The CDR3 has 11 amino acids. The CDR3 DNA reads as TGCAGTGCTTATGAGTGGGATGAGCAGTTCTTC. Protein product: CSAYEWDEQFF.

The rearrangement links TRBV5-1 to TRBJ2-5; D unclear. Germline CDR1 and CDR2: SGHRS and YFSETQ. The CDR3 contains 14 residues. The ends were cut back, 7 bases at V and 1 base at J, with 14 bases in the middle. The CDR3 spells CASHVSSLQETQYF. The CDR3 coding sequence is TGCGCCAGCCATGTGTCGAGTCTCCAAGAGACCCAGTACTTC.

The chain links TRBV2 to TRBJ2-4; no clear D. The germline V gene has CDR1 SNHLY and CDR2 FYNNEI. CDR3 length: 14 amino acids. The V end was cut by 7 bases, the J end by 2 bases, with 12 bases between. The CDR3 spells CASISTHSKNIQYF. CDR3 nucleotide sequence: TGTGCCAGCATCTCGACCCACTCCAAAAACATTCAGTACTTC.

This clone was found once. J is TRBJ2-3 and V is TRBV7-3, with 7 bases matching TRBD1. In germline, CDR1 is SGHTA, CDR2 FQGTGA. Unmatched junction bases numbered 8, after V lost 5 bases and J lost 0 bases. CDR3 length equals 16 residues. CDR3 coding DNA: TGTGCCAGCAGCCTCGGGACAGCCATTAGCACAGATACGCAGTATTTT. Residues: CASSLGTAISTDTQYF.

This clone occurred once. J is TRBJ2-1 and V is TRBV7-2; TRBD1 matches 10 bases. This CDR3 region has 14 residues. CDR1 is SGHTA and CDR2 is FQGNSA in the germline V gene. The V segment lost 2 bases and the J segment 7 bases; nucleotides outside the gene matches: 2. CDR3 in DNA: TGTGCCAGCAGCTTACGGACAGGGGGGAATGAGCAGTTCTTC. Translated: CASSLRTGGNEQFF.

The chain has TRBV28 and TRBJ1-3; D possibly corresponds to TRBD1 (6 bases). Germline CDR1 is MDHEN and CDR2 is SYDVKM. The CDR3 is 16 amino acids. Between the trimmed V and J ends, which lost 4 bases and 0 bases, there was a span of 13 bases. The CDR3: CASSSNGQFSGNTIYF. In nucleotides, the CDR3 is TGTGCCAGCAGTTCTAACGGACAGTTCTCTGGAAACACCATATATTTT.

V and J are TRBV6-5 and TRBJ1-5; a weak D match, TRBD1 (5 bases). Trimming stripped 8 bases from V and 11 bases from J, with 16 bases between. The CDR3 loop spans 12 amino acids. CDR1 and CDR2 (germline): MNHEY, SVGAGI. The CDR3 DNA sequence: TGTGCCAGCTCCCAGGGCGGCGGTTCCCAGCATTTT. Translating it yields CASSQGGGSQHF.

This chain uses TRBV2 with TRBJ2-3; 14 bases fit TRBD2. V lost 4 bases to trimming and J lost 7 bases; unmatched junction nucleotides: 10. CDR1 SNHLY and CDR2 FYNNEI come from the germline V gene. The CDR3 is made up of 17 amino acids. The CDR3 nucleotides are TGTGCCAGCAGTGCAGAGACTAGCGGGAGGGGATTCCATACGCAGTATTTT. Amino acid sequence: CASSAETSGRGFHTQYF.

The chain is built from TRBV29-1 and TRBJ2-2, with a weak D call TRBD2 (5 bases). Trimming shortened V by 3 bases and J by 3 bases, and 11 bases separated the two germline ends. Germline V gene sequence: CDR1 SQVTM, CDR2 ANQGSEA. This CDR3 has 14 residues. The CDR3 spells CSVDGNFDTGELFF. The CDR3 DNA is TGCAGCGTTGACGGGAACTTCGACACCGGGGAGCTGTTTTTT.

The V gene is TRBV27, the J gene TRBJ2-1; 10 bases map to TRBD1. CDR1 MNHEY and CDR2 SMNVEV come from the germline V gene (reference sequence). The CDR3 is 15 residues long. V was clipped by 5 bases and J by 4 bases; unmatched bases: 5. The CDR3 coding sequence is TGTGCCAGCAGTCCAGGACAGGGGGGTTACAATGAGCAGTTCTTC. This translates into CASSPGQGGYNEQFF.

The chain joins TRBV5-1 to TRBJ2-2, with 8 bases identical to TRBD1. The CDR3 covers 14 residues. Trimming cost V 7 bases and J 7 bases; bases outside gene matches: 9. The V gene's germline CDR1 is SGHRS and CDR2 YFSETQ. CDR3 protein: CASRASGGIGELFF. In DNA form, the CDR3 reads TGCGCCAGCCGGGCGTCAGGGGGCATCGGGGAGCTGTTTTTT. Combining the CDR3 with reference TRBV5-1 and TRBJ2-2 gives the whole variable domain KAGVTQTPRYLIKTRGQQVTLSCSPISGHRSVSWYQQTPGQGLQFLFEYFSETQRNKGNFPGRFSGRQFSNSRSEMNVSTLELGDSALYLCASRASGGIGELFFGEGSRLTVL.

The chain carries TRBV6-2 or TRBV6-3 and TRBJ2-1, with 8 bases identical to TRBD2. The germline V gene has CDR1 MNHEY and CDR2 SVGEGT. The CDR3 has 14 amino acids. V lost 6 bases, J lost 6 bases, and 7 bases stayed unmatched. The CDR3 DNA sequence: TGTGCCAGCAGCTATACTAGCGGTTTCAATGAGCAGTTCTTC. Encoded protein: CASSYTSGFNEQFF.

The V and J genes are TRBV4-2 and TRBJ1-3; maybe TRBD1 (5 bases). The CDR3 has 16 residues. V lost 0 bases, J lost 1 base, and 10 bases lay in between. CDR1 and CDR2 (germline): LGHNA, YNFKEQ. CDR3 sequence: CASSQEEAGSGNTIYF. The CDR3 DNA reads as TGTGCCAGCAGCCAAGAGGAGGCAGGGTCTGGAAACACCATATATTTT.

Note on this clone: Other DNA sequences from this sample encode an identical CDR3 as well. V and J are TRBV27 and TRBJ1-5; D is unclear. The CDR3 sequence is 13 residues long. Germline V gene lookup returns CDR1 MNHEY and CDR2 SMNVEV (reference sequence). V lost 6 bases and J lost 5, with 11 bases in between. This CDR3 reads CASSLLGDQPQHF. In DNA, the CDR3 is TGTGCCAGCAGCTTACTAGGAGATCAGCCCCAGCATTTT.

The chain recombines TRBV27 with TRBJ2-7; D assignment may be TRBD1 or TRBD2 (6 bases each). Germline lookup yields CDR1 MNHEY and CDR2 SMNVEV (reference sequence). The CDR3 length is 15 residues. V shed 2 bases and J shed 0 bases, with 11 bases lying between them. The CDR3 coding sequence is TGTGCCAGCAGTTTAAAGGGGGGCCTCTCCTACGAGCAGTACTTC. Amino acids: CASSLKGGLSYEQYF.

This chain uses TRBV13 with TRBJ1-1; tentatively, D is TRBD1 (5 bases). The V and J ends lost 8 bases and 5 bases respectively, with 6 bases between them. Germline assignment: CDR1 PRHDT and CDR2 FYEKMQ (reference sequence). The CDR3 is 10 residues long. In DNA form, the CDR3 reads TGTGCCAGCGAGGGGACTGAAGCTTTCTTT. Residues: CASEGTEAFF.

This clone appeared a single time. The rearrangement joins TRBV18 to TRBJ2-5, with 7 bases that match TRBD2. The junction had 5 bases not matched to a gene; V was cut back by 4 bases and J by 3 bases. The germline V gene encodes CDR1 KGHSH and CDR2 LQKENI. The CDR3 has 14 residues. The CDR3 nucleotides are TGTGCCAGCTCACGGAGCCGGGGGGAAGAGACCCAGTACTTC. This encodes CASSRSRGEETQYF.

J is TRBJ1-1 and V is TRBV30; D is undetermined. This CDR3 region has 14 residues. Between the trimmed V and J ends, which lost 5 bases and 0 bases, there was a span of 13 bases. Per germline, CDR1 GTSNPN and CDR2 SVGIG (reference sequence). The CDR3 region has the DNA TGTGCCTGGTCCATTACGGATTTGAACACTGAAGCTTTCTTT. Translation gives CAWSITDLNTEAFF.

The chain employs TRBV7-6 and TRBJ1-6; possible D gene TRBD1, 5 bases. The CDR3 sequence is 15 residues long. From germline, CDR1 is SGHVS and CDR2 FNYEAQ. V was trimmed by 5 bases and J by 10 bases, leaving 18 bases between them. CDR3 protein: CASSPNRDPRSPLHF. The CDR3 bases are TGTGCCAGCAGCCCCAACCGGGACCCCCGATCACCCCTCCACTTT.

This sequence joins TRBV5-1 and TRBJ2-1, with TRBD2 matching over 8 bases. Trimming at V came to 5 bases and at J to 4 bases, leaving 5 bases not matched to a gene. This CDR3 comprises 14 residues. CDR1 is SGHRS, CDR2 YFSETQ, per germline. The DNA for the CDR3 is TGCGCCAGCAGGGCGACTAGCGAATACAATGAGCAGTTCTTC. It translates to CASRATSEYNEQFF.

The CDR3 bases are TGTGCCAGCAGCTTGGTGAAGGGCGGTAGCGGCTTCACCGGGGAGCTGTTTTTT. Protein: CASSLVKGGSGFTGELFF. This chain links TRBV7-2 with TRBJ2-2; perhaps TRBD2 as D (6 bases). From germline, CDR1 is SGHTA and CDR2 FQGNSA. Trimming left V 3 bases short and J 4 bases short, with 21 bases between. The CDR3 length is 18 residues.

V is TRBV1 and J is TRBJ2-7; the table's D gene call, TRBD2, was not cross checked with the DNA. TRBV1 has pseudogene status. The CDR3 loop spans 18 amino acids. CDR3 sequence: CTSSQEETSGRAGYEQYF. In nucleotides, the CDR3 is TGCACCAGCAGCCAAGAAGAGACTAGCGGGAGGGCGGGCTACGAGCAGTACTTC.

The chain combines TRBV2 with TRBJ1-1, with 9 nucleotides matching TRBD1. V was clipped by 8 bases and J by 4 bases; unmatched bases: 2. CDR1 is SNHLY and CDR2 is FYNNEI in the germline V gene. The CDR3 consists of 12 residues. This chain's CDR3 is CASGTGFTEAFF. The CDR3 region has the DNA TGTGCCAGCGGGACAGGGTTCACTGAAGCTTTCTTT.

The chain couples TRBV7-6 to TRBJ2-3; 7 nucleotides agree with TRBD2. The CDR3 extends over 15 amino acids. V shed 1 base, J shed 5 bases, and the junction held 6 bases outside the gene matches. Germline CDR1 and CDR2: SGHVS and FNYEAQ. The CDR3 DNA follows: TGTGCCAGCAGCTTAGTCTCGGGAGGAGTAGATACGCAGTATTTT. Protein sequence: CASSLVSGGVDTQYF.

The chain joins TRBV25-1 to TRBJ1-1; 11 nucleotides match TRBD1. Germline CDR1 and CDR2: MGHDK and SYGVNS. The V segment lost 5 bases and the J segment 3 bases; nucleotides outside the gene matches: 2. The CDR3 totals 14 residues. The CDR3 nucleotides are TGTGCCAGCAGTTCGGACAGGGGGCACACTGAAGCTTTCTTT. This encodes CASSSDRGHTEAFF.